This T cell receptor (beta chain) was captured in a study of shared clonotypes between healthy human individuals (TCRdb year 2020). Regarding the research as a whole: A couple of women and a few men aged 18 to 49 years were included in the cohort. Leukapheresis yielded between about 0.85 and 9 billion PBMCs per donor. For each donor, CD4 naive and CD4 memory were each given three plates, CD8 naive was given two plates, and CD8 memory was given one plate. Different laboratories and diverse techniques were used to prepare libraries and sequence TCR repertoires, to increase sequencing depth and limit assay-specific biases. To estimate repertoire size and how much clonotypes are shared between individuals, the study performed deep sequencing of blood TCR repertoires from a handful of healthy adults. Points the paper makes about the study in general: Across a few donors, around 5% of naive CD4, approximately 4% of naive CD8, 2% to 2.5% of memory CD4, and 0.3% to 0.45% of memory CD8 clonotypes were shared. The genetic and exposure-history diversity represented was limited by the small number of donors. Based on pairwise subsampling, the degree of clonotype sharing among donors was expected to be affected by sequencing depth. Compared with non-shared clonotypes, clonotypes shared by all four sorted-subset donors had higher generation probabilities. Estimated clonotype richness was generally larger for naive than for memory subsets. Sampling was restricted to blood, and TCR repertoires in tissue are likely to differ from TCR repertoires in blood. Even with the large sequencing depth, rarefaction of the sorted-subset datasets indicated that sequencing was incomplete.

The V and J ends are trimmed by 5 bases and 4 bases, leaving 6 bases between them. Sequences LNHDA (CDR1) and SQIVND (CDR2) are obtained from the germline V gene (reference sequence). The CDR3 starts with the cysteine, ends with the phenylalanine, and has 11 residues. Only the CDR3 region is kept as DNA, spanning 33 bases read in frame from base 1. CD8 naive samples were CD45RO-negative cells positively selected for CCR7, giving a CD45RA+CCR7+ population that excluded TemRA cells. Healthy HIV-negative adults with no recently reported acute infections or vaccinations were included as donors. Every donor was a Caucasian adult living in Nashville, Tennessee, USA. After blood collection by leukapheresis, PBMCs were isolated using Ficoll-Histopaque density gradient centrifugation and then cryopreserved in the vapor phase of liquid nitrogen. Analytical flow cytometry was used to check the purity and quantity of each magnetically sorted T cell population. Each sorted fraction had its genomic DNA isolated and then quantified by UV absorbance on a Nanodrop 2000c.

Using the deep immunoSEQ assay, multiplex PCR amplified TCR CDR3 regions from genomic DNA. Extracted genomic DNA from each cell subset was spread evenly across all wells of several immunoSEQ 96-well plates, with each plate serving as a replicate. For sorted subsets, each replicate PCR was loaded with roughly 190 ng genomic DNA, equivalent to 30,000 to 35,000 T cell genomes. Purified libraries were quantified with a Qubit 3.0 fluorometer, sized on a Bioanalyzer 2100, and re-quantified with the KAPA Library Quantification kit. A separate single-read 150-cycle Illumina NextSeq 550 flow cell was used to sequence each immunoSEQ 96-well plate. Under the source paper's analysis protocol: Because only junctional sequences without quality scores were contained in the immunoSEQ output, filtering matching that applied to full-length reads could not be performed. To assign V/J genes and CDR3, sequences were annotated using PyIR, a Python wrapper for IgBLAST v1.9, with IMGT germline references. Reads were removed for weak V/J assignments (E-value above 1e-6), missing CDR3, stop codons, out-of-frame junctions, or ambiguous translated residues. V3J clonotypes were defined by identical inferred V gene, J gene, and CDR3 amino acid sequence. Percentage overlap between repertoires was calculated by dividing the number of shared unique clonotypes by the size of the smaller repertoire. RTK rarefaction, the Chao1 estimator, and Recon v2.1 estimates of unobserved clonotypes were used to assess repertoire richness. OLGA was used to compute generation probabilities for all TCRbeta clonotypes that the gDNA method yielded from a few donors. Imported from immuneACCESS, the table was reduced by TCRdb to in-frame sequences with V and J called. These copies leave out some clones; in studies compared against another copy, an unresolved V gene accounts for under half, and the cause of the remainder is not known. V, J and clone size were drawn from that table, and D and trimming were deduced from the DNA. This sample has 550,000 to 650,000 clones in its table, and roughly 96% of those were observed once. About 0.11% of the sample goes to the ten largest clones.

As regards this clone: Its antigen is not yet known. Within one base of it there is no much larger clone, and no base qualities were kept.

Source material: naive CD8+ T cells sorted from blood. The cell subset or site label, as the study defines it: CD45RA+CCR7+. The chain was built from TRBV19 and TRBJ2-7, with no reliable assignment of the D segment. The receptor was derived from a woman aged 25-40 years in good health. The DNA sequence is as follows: TGTGCCAGTAGTTCGATTTACGAGCAGTACTTC. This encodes CASSSIYEQYF.